This entry features one T cell receptor (beta chain) sequence. Its antigen is not known. V lost 5 bases to trimming and J lost 1 base; unmatched junction nucleotides: 10. This CDR3 has 16 residues. Germline V CDR1 and CDR2: SGHRS, YFSETQ. This entry comes from a study of T-cell memory formation after mild COVID-19. Points from the study as a whole: Among contracting clones, CD4+ were mainly CM/EM and CD8+ enriched in EMRA.

TCR alpha and TCR beta cDNA libraries with sample barcodes and UMIs came from 5'RACE using constant-segment primers. One entry per CDR3 protein, called by TCRdb with MiXCR from the 5' RACE reads. Of roughly 500,000 distinct CDR3 sequences detected, around 21% appear once; the ten largest clones hold roughly an eighth. The source material was PBMCs or a T cell subset sorted from them (not recorded which). The receptor was isolated from an adult woman who had mild COVID-19 (a few samples of this study predate the infection). Cell type and time point are not known. The gene calls are TRBV5-1 and TRBJ1-1, with 8 positions matching TRBD1. The CDR3 reads CASSARGRVGNTEAFF. CDR3 DNA sequence: TGCGCCAGCAGTGCCAGGGGGCGAGTTGGGAACACTGAAGCTTTCTTT.